These 12 T cell receptor beta chains were sequenced from one sample in a study of T cells after yellow fever vaccination. Via MiXCR, TCRdb re-called the 5' RACE reads, giving one row per CDR3 protein. The sample shows under 200,000 distinct CDR3 sequences, approximately 6.8% of them seen only once. This material consisted of CD4+ T cells sorted from PBMCs, taken 4 to 5 days after the first yellow fever vaccination. The source is a man aged 18 to 35 who received the YFV17D yellow fever vaccine.

Only one count was recorded for this clonotype. The V call is TRBV18, the J call TRBJ2-7, with 8 bases matching TRBD2. V dropped 3 bases and J dropped 3; count of bases not matched to a gene: 7. Per germline, CDR1 KGHSH and CDR2 LQKENI. The CDR3 covers 15 residues. The CDR3 protein is CASSPRVSGVYEQYF. The CDR3 nucleotides are TGTGCCAGCTCACCGCGGGTTAGCGGGGTCTACGAGCAGTACTTC.

This chain links TRBV29-1 with TRBJ2-7; tentative D call: TRBD2 (6 bases). The germline V gene has CDR1 SQVTM and CDR2 ANQGSEA. There are 13 residues in the CDR3. The V gene lost 4 bases and the J gene lost 2 bases, with 12 bases spanning the gap. Here the CDR3 reads CSVGRGSTYEQYF. The CDR3, as DNA: TGCAGCGTTGGGAGGGGTTCCACCTACGAGCAGTACTTC.

The chain recombines TRBV7-6 with TRBJ2-5; the D gene could be TRBD1 or TRBD2 (5 bases each). The V gene lost 1 base and the J gene lost 1 base, with 19 bases spanning the gap. From germline, CDR1 is SGHVS and CDR2 FNYEAQ. The CDR3 has 18 amino acids. The DNA for the CDR3 is TGTGCCAGCAGCTTAGGGAACGCAGGGACGGTAGGCCAAGAGACCCAGTACTTC. Its translation is CASSLGNAGTVGQETQYF.

This clonotype was seen many times. The V and J genes are TRBV24-1 and TRBJ2-2; no clear D. This CDR3 is 15 amino acids long. Trimming shortened V by 4 bases and J by 4 bases, and 12 bases separated the two germline ends. Germline V gene sequence: CDR1 KGHDR, CDR2 SFDVKD. In nucleotides, the CDR3 is TGTGCCACCAGTGAGGCAGCTTTGAGCACCGGGGAGCTGTTTTTT. Its protein is CATSEAALSTGELFF.

Comment on this clonotype: This may arise from a read error, as a much more abundant clone is one base away. The V call is TRBV28, the J call TRBJ2-1; D perhaps matches TRBD2 (5 bases). Looked up from germline, CDR1 is MDHEN and CDR2 is SYDVKM. The V end lost 10 bases, the J end lost 5 bases, and 12 bases lay between the germline ends. The CDR3 spans 12 residues. Here the CDR3 DNA reads TGTGCCACCACGGAGGTGAACAATGAGCAGTTCTTC. It is translated as CATTEVNNEQFF.

This clonotype was counted between two and nine times. V is TRBV6-1 and J is TRBJ2-5; D is possibly TRBD2 (6 bases). This CDR3 contains 16 residues. CDR1 is MNHNS and CDR2 is SASEGT in the germline V gene. The V end was cut by 4 bases, the J end by 1 base, with 16 bases between. The CDR3 region is CASSGPPGGVQETQYF. The CDR3 DNA follows: TGTGCCAGCAGTGGGCCCCCCGGAGGGGTCCAAGAGACCCAGTACTTC.

This clonotype showed up many times. The rearrangement uses TRBV7-6 and TRBJ2-2, with D tentatively TRBD1 or TRBD2 (5 bases each). CDR3 length equals 15 residues. The V and J ends lost 0 bases and 7 bases respectively, with 12 bases between them. The germline V gene encodes CDR1 SGHVS and CDR2 FNYEAQ. The CDR3 nucleotides are TGTGCCAGCAGCTTAGCGCTCCGGGGCGGCGGGGAGCTGTTTTTT. Translation gives CASSLALRGGGELFF.

This clonotype occurred many times. V is TRBV18 and J is TRBJ2-1, with 11 bases fitting TRBD2. The germline CDR1 and CDR2 sequences are KGHSH and LQKENI. CDR3 size: 14 residues. The junction had 7 bases not matched to a gene; V was cut back by 6 bases and J by 9 bases. The CDR3 nucleotides are TGTGCCAGCTCTAGCGGGGGGGCCGATGGTGAGCAGTTCTTC. Its translation: CASSSGGADGEQFF.

This clonotype has at least ten counts. The chain employs TRBV18 and TRBJ2-1, with 7 bases matching TRBD1. CDR1 KGHSH and CDR2 LQKENI come from the germline V gene. J was trimmed by 4 bases and V by 4 bases; bases with no gene match: 7. CDR3 size: 15 residues. The CDR3 DNA follows: TGTGCCAGCTCACGAGGGGGACAGACTTACAATGAGCAGTTCTTC. It encodes CASSRGGQTYNEQFF.

This clonotype has at least ten counts. In DNA form, the CDR3 reads TGTGCCAGCAGGCGGGACAGTACTCAAGAGACCCAGTACTTC. This codes for CASRRDSTQETQYF. The chain joins TRBV12-3 or TRBV12-4 to TRBJ2-5; D is possibly TRBD1 (7 bases). Trimming cost V 6 bases and J 2 bases, with 13 bases left between them. There are 14 residues in the CDR3.

There are many counts of this clonotype. The chain links TRBV7-2 to TRBJ2-4, with D possibly matching TRBD1 (6 bases). The germline V gene has CDR1 SGHTA and CDR2 FQGNSA. Trimming left V 4 bases short and J 0 bases short, with 10 bases between. CDR3 length: 15 residues. The CDR3 DNA sequence: TGTGCCAGCAGCTACCAGGGGAGAGCCAAAAACATTCAGTACTTC. Protein product: CASSYQGRAKNIQYF.

This clonotype was seen many times. This chain connects TRBV20-1 to TRBJ2-7; the D gene is possibly TRBD1 (5 bases). The length of the CDR3 is 14 residues. V lost 6 bases to trimming and J lost 3 bases, with 18 bases between them. The V gene's germline CDR1 is DFQATT and CDR2 SNEGSKA (reference sequence). CDR3 bases: TGCAGTGCAAAGGGGTGGGCAGGGCTCTACGAGCAGTACTTC. Protein: CSAKGWAGLYEQYF.